This T cell receptor (beta chain) was captured by sequencing in a study of blood T cell repertoires in COVID-19. Turning to the study itself: The United States, Italy and Spain were the sources of the acute and convalescent COVID-19 samples.

Original handling: Nucleated cell counts were estimated from reference gene primer amplification. Method: immunoSEQ multiplex PCR; TCRdb's copy keeps in-frame clones and lacks some. That table supplies the V and J calls and clone size; D and trimming were determined from the DNA. Of about 330,000 clones listed, 87% are singletons. Everyone who took part was 18 to 89 years old, and they came from fewer than 25 US areas. Symptom resolution, clearance, or two negative PCRs marked donors in Cohort 3 as recovered. The sample was PBMCs or T cells enriched from blood (not recorded which). The sequence came from a woman aged 25 to 39 who had recovered from COVID-19.

The CDR3 nucleotides read TGCGCCAGCAGCTTGCTCGGGGACTTCCAAGAGACCCAGTACTTC. Translation: CASSLLGDFQETQYF. The rearrangement links TRBV5-1 to TRBJ2-5, with D possibly TRBD2 on 6 matching bases. Germline V gene data show CDR1 as SGHRS and CDR2 as YFSETQ. The V end lost 1 base, the J end lost 1 base, and 11 bases lay between the germline ends. The CDR3 loop spans 15 amino acids.